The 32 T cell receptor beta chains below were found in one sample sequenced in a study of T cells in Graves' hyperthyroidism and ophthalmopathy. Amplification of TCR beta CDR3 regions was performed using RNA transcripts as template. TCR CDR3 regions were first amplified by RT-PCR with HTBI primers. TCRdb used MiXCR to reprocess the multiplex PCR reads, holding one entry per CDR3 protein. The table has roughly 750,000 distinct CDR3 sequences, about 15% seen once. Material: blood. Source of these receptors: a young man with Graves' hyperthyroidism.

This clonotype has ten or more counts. The CDR3 region has the DNA TGTGCCAGCTCACCACCACAGGGGGGAAACGAGCAGTACTTC. This encodes CASSPPQGGNEQYF. This chain uses TRBV18 with TRBJ2-7; 8 nucleotides agree with TRBD1. Germline CDR1 and CDR2: KGHSH and LQKENI. The CDR3 consists of 14 residues. The V and J ends lost 0 bases and 5 bases, in that order; junction bases with no gene match: 3.

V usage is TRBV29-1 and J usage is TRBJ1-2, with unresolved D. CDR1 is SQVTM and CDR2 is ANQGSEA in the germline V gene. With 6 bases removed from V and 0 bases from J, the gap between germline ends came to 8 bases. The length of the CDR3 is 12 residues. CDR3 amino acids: CSVTRTNYGYTF. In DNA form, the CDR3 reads TGCAGCGTCACTAGAACTAACTATGGCTACACCTTC.

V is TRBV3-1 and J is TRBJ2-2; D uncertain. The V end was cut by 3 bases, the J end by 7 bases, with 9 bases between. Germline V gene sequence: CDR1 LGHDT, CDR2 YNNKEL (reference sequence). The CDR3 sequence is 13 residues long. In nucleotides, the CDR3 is TGTGCCAGCAGCCAGATGGGTGGCGGGGAGCTGTTTTTT. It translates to CASSQMGGGELFF.

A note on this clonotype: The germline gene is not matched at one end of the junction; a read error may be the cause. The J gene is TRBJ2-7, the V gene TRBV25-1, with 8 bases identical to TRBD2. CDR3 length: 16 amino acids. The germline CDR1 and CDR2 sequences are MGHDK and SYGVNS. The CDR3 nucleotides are TGTGCCAGCAGTTTCTCTAGCGGGTCCCGGGCCTACGTGCAGTACTTC. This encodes CASSFSSGSRAYVQYF.

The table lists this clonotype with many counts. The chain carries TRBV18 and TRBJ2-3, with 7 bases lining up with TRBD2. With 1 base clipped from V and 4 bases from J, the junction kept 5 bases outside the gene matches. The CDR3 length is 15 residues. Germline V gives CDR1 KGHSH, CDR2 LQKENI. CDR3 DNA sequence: TGTGCCAGCTCACCACTTTTGCTAGCGGCAGATACGCAGTATTTT. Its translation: CASSPLLLAADTQYF. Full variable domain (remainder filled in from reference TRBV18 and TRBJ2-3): NAGVMQNPRHLVRRRGQEARLRCSPMKGHSHVYWYRQLPEEGLKFMVYLQKENIIDESGMPKERFSAEFPKEGPSILRIQQVVRGDSAAYFCASSPLLLAADTQYFGPGTRLTVL.

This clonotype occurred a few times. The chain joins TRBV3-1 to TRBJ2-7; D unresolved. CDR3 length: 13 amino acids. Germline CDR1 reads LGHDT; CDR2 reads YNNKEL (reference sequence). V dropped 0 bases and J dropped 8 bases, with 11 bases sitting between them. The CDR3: CASSQEVSAKQYF. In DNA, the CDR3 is TGTGCCAGCAGCCAAGAGGTCAGCGCCAAGCAGTACTTC.

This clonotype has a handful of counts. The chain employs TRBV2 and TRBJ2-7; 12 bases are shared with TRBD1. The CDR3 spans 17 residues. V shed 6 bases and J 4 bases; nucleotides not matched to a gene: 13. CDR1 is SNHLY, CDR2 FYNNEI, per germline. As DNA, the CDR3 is TGTGCCAGCAGCGTTTCACCGGGACAGGGGGCAATATACGAGCAGTACTTC. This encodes CASSVSPGQGAIYEQYF.

The CDR3 region has the DNA TGTGCCAGCAGTTTTGGACAGGGGGCATCTGGAAACACCATATATTTT. Its protein product is CASSFGQGASGNTIYF. The J gene is TRBJ1-3, the V gene TRBV6-1; TRBD1 matches at 11 bases. Trimming took 5 bases from V and 1 from J; bases not matched to a gene: 4. Per germline, CDR1 MNHNS and CDR2 SASEGT. CDR3 size: 16 residues.

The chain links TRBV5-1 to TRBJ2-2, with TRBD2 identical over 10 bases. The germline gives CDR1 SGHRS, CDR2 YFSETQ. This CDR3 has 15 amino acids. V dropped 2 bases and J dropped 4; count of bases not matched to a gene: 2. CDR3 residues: CASSLLAGSTGELFF. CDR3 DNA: TGCGCCAGCAGCTTACTAGCGGGAAGCACCGGGGAGCTGTTTTTT. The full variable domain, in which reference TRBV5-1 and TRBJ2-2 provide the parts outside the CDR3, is KAGVTQTPRYLIKTRGQQVTLSCSPISGHRSVSWYQQTPGQGLQFLFEYFSETQRNKGNFPGRFSGRQFSNSRSEMNVSTLELGDSALYLCASSLLAGSTGELFFGEGSRLTVL.

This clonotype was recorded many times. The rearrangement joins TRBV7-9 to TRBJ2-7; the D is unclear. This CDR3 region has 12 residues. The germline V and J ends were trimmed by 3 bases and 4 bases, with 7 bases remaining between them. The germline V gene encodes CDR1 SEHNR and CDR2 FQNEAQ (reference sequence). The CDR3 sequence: CASSLTIYEQYF. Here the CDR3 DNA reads TGTGCCAGCAGCTTGACCATTTACGAGCAGTACTTC.

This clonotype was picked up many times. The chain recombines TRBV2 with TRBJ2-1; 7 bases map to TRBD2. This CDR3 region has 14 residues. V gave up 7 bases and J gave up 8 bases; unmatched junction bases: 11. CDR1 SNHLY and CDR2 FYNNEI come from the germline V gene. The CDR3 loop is CASIPNGGLDEQFF. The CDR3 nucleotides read TGTGCCAGCATTCCAAACGGGGGGTTGGATGAGCAGTTCTTC.

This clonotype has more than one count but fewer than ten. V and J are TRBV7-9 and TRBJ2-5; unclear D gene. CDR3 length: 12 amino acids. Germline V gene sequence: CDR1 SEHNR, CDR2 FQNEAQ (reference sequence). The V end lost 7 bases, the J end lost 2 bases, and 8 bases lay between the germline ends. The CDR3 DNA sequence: TGTGCCAGCACAACCCCACAAGAGACCCAGTACTTC. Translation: CASTTPQETQYF.

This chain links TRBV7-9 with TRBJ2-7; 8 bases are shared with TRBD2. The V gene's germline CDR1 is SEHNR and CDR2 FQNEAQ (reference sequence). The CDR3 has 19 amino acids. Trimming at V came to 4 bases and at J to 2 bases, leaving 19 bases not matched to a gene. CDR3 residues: CASSSGGSGLAGWAYEQYF. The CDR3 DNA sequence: TGTGCCAGCAGCTCCGGGGGTAGTGGGCTAGCGGGCTGGGCCTACGAGCAGTACTTC.

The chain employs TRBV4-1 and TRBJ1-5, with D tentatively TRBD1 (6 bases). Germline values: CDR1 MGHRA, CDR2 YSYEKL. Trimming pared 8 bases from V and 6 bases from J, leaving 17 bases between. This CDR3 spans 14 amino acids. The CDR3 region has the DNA TGCGCCAGCTCCATACAGGGTAGGGCTCAGCCCCAGCATTTT. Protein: CASSIQGRAQPQHF.

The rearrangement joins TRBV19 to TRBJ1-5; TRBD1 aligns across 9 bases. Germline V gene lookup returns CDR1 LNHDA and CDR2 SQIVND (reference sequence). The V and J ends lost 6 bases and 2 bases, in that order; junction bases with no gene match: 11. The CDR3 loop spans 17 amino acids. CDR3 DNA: TGTGCCAGTAGAGCTAACAGGGGGCTGAGGCGCAATCAGCCCCAGCATTTT. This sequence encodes CASRANRGLRRNQPQHF.

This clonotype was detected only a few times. CDR3 DNA sequence: TGTGCCACCAGTGATGTCGCAACTACAGGGTTCCTAGGAGGGCAGTTCTTC. Amino acids: CATSDVATTGFLGGQFF. The J gene is TRBJ2-1, the V gene TRBV24-1; maybe TRBD1 (6 bases). The CDR3 length is 17 residues. The germline CDR1 and CDR2 sequences are KGHDR and SFDVKD. Trimming pared 3 bases from V and 12 bases from J, leaving 26 bases between.

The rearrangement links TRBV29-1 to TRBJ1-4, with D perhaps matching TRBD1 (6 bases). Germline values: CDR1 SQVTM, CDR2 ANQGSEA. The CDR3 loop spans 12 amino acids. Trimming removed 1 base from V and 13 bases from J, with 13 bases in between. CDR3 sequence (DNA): TGCAGCGTTGAAGTAAAAACAGGGTCACTGTTTTTT. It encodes CSVEVKTGSLFF.

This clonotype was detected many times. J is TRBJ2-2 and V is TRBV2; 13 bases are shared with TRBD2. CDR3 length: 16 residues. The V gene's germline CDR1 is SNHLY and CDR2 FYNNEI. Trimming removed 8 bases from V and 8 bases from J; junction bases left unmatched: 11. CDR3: CASSGTSGMIPGELFF. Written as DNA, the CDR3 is TGTGCCAGCTCGGGGACTAGCGGGATGATTCCGGGGGAGCTGTTTTTT.

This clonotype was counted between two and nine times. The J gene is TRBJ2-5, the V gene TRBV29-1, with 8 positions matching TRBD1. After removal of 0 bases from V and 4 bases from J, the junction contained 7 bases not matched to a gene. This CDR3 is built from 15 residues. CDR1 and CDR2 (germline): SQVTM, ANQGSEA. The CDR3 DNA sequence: TGCAGCGTTGAAGACCCCAGGACAGGGAGAGAGACCCAGTACTTC. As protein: CSVEDPRTGRETQYF.

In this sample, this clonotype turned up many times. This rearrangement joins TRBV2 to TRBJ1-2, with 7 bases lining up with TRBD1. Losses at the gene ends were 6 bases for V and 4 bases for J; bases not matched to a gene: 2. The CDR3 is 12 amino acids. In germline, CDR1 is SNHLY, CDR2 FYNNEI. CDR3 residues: CASRTGIYGYTF. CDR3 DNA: TGTGCCAGCAGGACAGGGATCTATGGCTACACCTTC.

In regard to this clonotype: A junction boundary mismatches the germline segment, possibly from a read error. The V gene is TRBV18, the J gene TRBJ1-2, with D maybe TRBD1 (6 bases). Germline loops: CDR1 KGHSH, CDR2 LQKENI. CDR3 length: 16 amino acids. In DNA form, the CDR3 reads TGTGCCAGCTCAAAGACACAGGGACCATCTAACTATGGCTACGCCTTC. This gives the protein CASSKTQGPSNYGYAF.

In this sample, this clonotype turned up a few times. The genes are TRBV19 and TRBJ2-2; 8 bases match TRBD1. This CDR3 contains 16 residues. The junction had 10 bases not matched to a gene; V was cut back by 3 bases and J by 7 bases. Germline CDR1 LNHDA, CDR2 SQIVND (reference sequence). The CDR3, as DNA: TGTGCCAGTAGTATCCAGGGGGCGACGCGACGCGGGGAGCTGTTTTTT. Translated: CASSIQGATRRGELFF.

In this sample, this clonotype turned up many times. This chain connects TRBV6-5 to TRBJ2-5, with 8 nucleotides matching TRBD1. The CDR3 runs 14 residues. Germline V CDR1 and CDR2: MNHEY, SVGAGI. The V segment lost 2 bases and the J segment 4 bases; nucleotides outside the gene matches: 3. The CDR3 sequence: CASSYPDRAETQYF. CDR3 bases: TGTGCCAGCAGTTACCCGGACAGGGCAGAGACCCAGTACTTC.

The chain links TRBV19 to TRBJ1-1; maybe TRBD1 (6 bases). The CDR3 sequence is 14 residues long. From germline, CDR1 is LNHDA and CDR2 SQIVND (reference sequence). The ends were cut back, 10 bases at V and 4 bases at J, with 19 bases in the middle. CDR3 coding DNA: TGTGCCACCCTCCCAGGGGCGCCGACCACTGAAGCTTTCTTT. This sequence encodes CATLPGAPTTEAFF.

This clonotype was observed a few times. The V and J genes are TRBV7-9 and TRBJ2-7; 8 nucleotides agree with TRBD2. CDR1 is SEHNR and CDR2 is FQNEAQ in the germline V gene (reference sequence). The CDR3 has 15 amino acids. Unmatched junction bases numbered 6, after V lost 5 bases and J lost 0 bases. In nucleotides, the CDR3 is TGTGCCAGCAGCAATAGCGGGGCCTTCTCCTACGAGCAGTACTTC. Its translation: CASSNSGAFSYEQYF. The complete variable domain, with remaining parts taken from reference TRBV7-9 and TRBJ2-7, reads DTGVSQNPRHKITKRGQNVTFRCDPISEHNRLYWYRQTLGQGPEFLTYFQNEAQLEKSRLLSDRFSAERPKGSFSTLEIQRTEQGDSAMYLCASSNSGAFSYEQYFGPGTRLTVT.

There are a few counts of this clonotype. CDR3 sequence (DNA): TGTGCCACCTCAGGACAGGGCAACCCTGAAGCTTTCTTT. Protein: CATSGQGNPEAFF. J is TRBJ1-1 and V is TRBV10-3; 8 bases are shared with TRBD1. This CDR3 region has 13 residues. Looked up from germline, CDR1 is ENHRY and CDR2 is SYGVKD. The V gene end was trimmed by 10 bases and the J gene end by 6 bases; junction bases not matched to a gene: 10.

The CDR3 loop is CASSYAFNEKLFF. Here the CDR3 DNA reads TGTGCCAGCAGTTACGCATTTAATGAAAAACTGTTTTTT. The chain employs TRBV6-5 and TRBJ1-4; D is ambiguous. Trimming left V 2 bases short and J 4 bases short, with 5 bases between. This CDR3 is built from 13 residues. CDR1 and CDR2 from the germline V gene are MNHEY and SVGAGI.

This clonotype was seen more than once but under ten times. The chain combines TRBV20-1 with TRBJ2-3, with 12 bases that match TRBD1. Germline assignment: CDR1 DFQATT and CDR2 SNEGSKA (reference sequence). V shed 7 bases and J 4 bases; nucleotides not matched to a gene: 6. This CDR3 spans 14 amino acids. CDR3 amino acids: CSVRDRGRSDTQYF. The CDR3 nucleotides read TGCAGTGTTCGGGACAGGGGGCGCTCAGATACGCAGTATTTT.

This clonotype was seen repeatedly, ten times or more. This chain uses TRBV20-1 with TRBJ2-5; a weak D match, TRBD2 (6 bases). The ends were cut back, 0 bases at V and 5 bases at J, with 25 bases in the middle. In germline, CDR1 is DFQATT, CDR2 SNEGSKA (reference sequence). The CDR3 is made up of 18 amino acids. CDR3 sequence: CSARDPATRETTAETQYF. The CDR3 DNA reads TGCAGTGCTAGAGATCCCGCGACTAGGGAGACTACCGCCGAGACCCAGTACTTC.

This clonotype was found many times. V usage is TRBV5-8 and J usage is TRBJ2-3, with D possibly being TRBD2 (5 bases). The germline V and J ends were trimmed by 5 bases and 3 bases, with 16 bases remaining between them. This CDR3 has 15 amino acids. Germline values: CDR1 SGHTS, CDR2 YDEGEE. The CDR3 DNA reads TGTGCCAGCAGTCGGCAGCCGGGAAGGACAGATACGCAGTATTTT. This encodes CASSRQPGRTDTQYF.

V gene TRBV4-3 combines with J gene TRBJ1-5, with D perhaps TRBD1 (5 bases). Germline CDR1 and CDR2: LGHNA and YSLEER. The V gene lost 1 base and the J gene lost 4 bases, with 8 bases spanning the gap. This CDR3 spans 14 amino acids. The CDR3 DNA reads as TGCGCCAGCAGCCAAGGTGAGGGGAATCAGCCCCAGCATTTT. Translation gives CASSQGEGNQPQHF.

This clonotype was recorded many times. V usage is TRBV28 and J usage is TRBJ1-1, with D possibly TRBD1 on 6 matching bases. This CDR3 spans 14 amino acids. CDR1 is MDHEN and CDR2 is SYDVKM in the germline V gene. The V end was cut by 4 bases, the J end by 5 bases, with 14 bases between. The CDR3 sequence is CASSSPGARTEAFF. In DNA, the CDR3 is TGTGCCAGCAGTTCCCCGGGGGCTCGGACTGAAGCTTTCTTT.